A selection of T cell receptor beta chains follows, all from one sample in a study of blood T cells in healthy people across ages. TCRdb fed the 5' RACE reads into MiXCR, producing one record per CDR3 protein. The data hold hundreds of thousands of distinct CDR3 sequences, with 44% observed a single time. The sequencing sample was made of blood. The receptor set was obtained from a man in his 60s in good health. CDR3s include the opening cysteine and the closing phenylalanine or tryptophan. Each record gives: CDR3 protein, CDR3 DNA, clone size, V gene, D gene, J gene. The D gene is left open where the match is weak. The size field is filled for only some rows; it gives once, few, many or a size class.

CDR3 protein: CASTSSGGAAYNERFF
CDR3 DNA: TGCGCCAGCACCTCTTCAGGGGGCGCAGCCTACAATGAGCGGTTCTTC
clone size: -
V gene: TRBV5-1
D gene: TRBD1
J gene: TRBJ2-1

CDR3 protein: CASSHEYRGYQETQYF
CDR3 DNA: TGTGCCAGCAGTCACGAATACAGGGGGTACCAAGAGACCCAGTACTTC
clone size: few
V gene: TRBV14
D gene: TRBD1
J gene: TRBJ2-5

CDR3 protein: CTSSEAHFGAGREKLFF
CDR3 DNA: TGTACCAGCAGTGAAGCTCATTTTGGGGCGGGTCGAGAAAAACTGTTTTTT
clone size: -
V gene: TRBV6-1
D gene: -
J gene: TRBJ1-4

CDR3 protein: CASSQLSGQDLYEQYF
CDR3 DNA: TGTGCCAGCAGCCAATTAAGCGGACAGGACCTCTACGAGCAGTACTTC
clone size: -
V gene: TRBV14
D gene: TRBD1
J gene: TRBJ2-7

CDR3 protein: CASSLGVPYNSPLHF
CDR3 DNA: TGTGCCAGCAGTTTGGGGGTCCCCTATAATTCACCCCTCCACTTT
clone size: -
V gene: TRBV28
D gene: -
J gene: TRBJ1-6

CDR3 protein: CASKRQGLSYEQYF
CDR3 DNA: TGTGCCAGCAAACGACAGGGCCTCTCCTACGAGCAGTACTTC
clone size: few
V gene: TRBV6-5
D gene: TRBD1
J gene: TRBJ2-7

CDR3 protein: CATATGSGTEAFF
CDR3 DNA: TGTGCCACCGCGACAGGGTCCGGGACTGAAGCTTTCTTT
clone size: -
V gene: TRBV15
D gene: TRBD1
J gene: TRBJ1-1

CDR3 protein: CASSHWTVPTNEKLFF
CDR3 DNA: TGCGCCAGCAGCCATTGGACAGTCCCAACTAATGAAAAACTGTTTTTT
clone size: once
V gene: TRBV4-3
D gene: -
J gene: TRBJ1-4

CDR3 protein: CASSLVSGGDPEQYF
CDR3 DNA: TGCGCCAGCAGCTTGGTTAGCGGGGGGGATCCTGAGCAGTACTTC
clone size: -
V gene: TRBV5-1
D gene: TRBD2
J gene: TRBJ2-5

CDR3 protein: CASSPTGGIYEQYF
CDR3 DNA: TGTGCCAGCAGCCCGACAGGGGGTATCTACGAGCAGTACTTC
clone size: -
V gene: TRBV7-9
D gene: TRBD1
J gene: TRBJ2-7

CDR3 protein: CATGGSSEQYF
CDR3 DNA: TGTGCCACCGGAGGGTCGAGCGAGCAGTACTTC
clone size: few
V gene: TRBV11-2
D gene: -
J gene: TRBJ2-7

CDR3 protein: CSAREVLGAGSEYF
CDR3 DNA: TGCAGTGCTAGAGAAGTGCTGGGAGCAGGGTCGGAGTACTTC
clone size: -
V gene: TRBV20-1
D gene: -
J gene: TRBJ2-5

CDR3 protein: CASSLVVQGGSPLHF
CDR3 DNA: TGTGCCAGCAGCTTGGTCGTTCAGGGTGGTTCACCCCTCCACTTT
clone size: -
V gene: TRBV5-5
D gene: -
J gene: TRBJ1-6

CDR3 protein: CSVETGPYGYTF
CDR3 DNA: TGCAGCGTTGAAACAGGGCCCTATGGCTACACCTTC
clone size: -
V gene: TRBV29-1
D gene: -
J gene: TRBJ1-2

CDR3 protein: CASSPRTGIQDYNEQFF
CDR3 DNA: TGTGCCAGCAGCCCAAGGACAGGCATTCAAGATTACAATGAGCAGTTCTTC
clone size: -
V gene: TRBV7-9
D gene: TRBD1
J gene: TRBJ2-1

CDR3 protein: CSAGRDRVSYEQYF
CDR3 DNA: TGCAGTGCTGGCCGGGACAGGGTCTCCTACGAGCAGTACTTC
clone size: -
V gene: TRBV20-1
D gene: TRBD1
J gene: TRBJ2-7

CDR3 protein: CASVNRDRVFQETQYF
CDR3 DNA: TGTGCCAGCGTTAACCGGGACAGGGTTTTCCAAGAGACCCAGTACTTC
clone size: -
V gene: TRBV25-1
D gene: TRBD1
J gene: TRBJ2-5

CDR3 protein: CASSSGALGRTQYF
CDR3 DNA: TGTGCCAGCAGCTCCGGGGCCCTTGGGAGGACCCAGTACTTC
clone size: few
V gene: TRBV7-2
D gene: -
J gene: TRBJ2-5

CDR3 protein: CASSEIGLSTDTQYF
CDR3 DNA: TGTGCCAGCAGTGAGATCGGGCTTTCCACAGATACGCAGTATTTT
clone size: -
V gene: TRBV6-1
D gene: -
J gene: TRBJ2-3

CDR3 protein: CASSQGGRGTGANVLTF
CDR3 DNA: TGTGCCAGCAGCCAGGGGGGCAGGGGAACTGGGGCCAACGTCCTGACTTTC
clone size: -
V gene: TRBV11-1
D gene: -
J gene: TRBJ2-6

CDR3 protein: CATSSGLAGDVSAKNIQYF
CDR3 DNA: TGTGCCACCAGCAGTGGACTAGCGGGGGACGTTTCGGCCAAAAACATTCAGTACTTC
clone size: -
V gene: TRBV15
D gene: TRBD2
J gene: TRBJ2-4

CDR3 protein: CASSSTRGRGTQEYNEQFF
CDR3 DNA: TGTGCCAGCAGCTCTACTAGGGGCCGGGGGACACAGGAATACAATGAGCAGTTCTTC
clone size: few
V gene: TRBV7-9
D gene: -
J gene: TRBJ2-1

CDR3 protein: CASSASTGRGYTF
CDR3 DNA: TGTGCCAGCAGTGCCTCGACAGGTCGCGGCTACACCTTC
clone size: -
V gene: TRBV25-1
D gene: -
J gene: TRBJ1-2

CDR3 protein: CASSLIWTATDTQYF
CDR3 DNA: TGCGCCAGCAGCTTGATCTGGACGGCCACAGATACGCAGTATTTT
clone size: -
V gene: TRBV5-1
D gene: -
J gene: TRBJ2-3

CDR3 protein: CSAATFLAAGETQYF
CDR3 DNA: TGCAGTGCTGCAACGTTCTTGGCAGCGGGGGAGACCCAGTACTTC
clone size: few
V gene: TRBV20-1
D gene: TRBD2
J gene: TRBJ2-5

CDR3 protein: CASSSRGGPLKRQYF
CDR3 DNA: TGTGCCAGCAGTTCCCGCGGGGGCCCTTTGAAAAGGCAGTACTTC
clone size: -
V gene: TRBV28
D gene: -
J gene: TRBJ2-7

CDR3 protein: CSATRASNEQFF
CDR3 DNA: TGCAGTGCTACGAGGGCCTCTAATGAGCAGTTCTTC
clone size: -
V gene: TRBV20-1
D gene: -
J gene: TRBJ2-1

CDR3 protein: CASSLSGRLNEKLFF
CDR3 DNA: TGTGCCAGCAGCTTATCTGGGAGACTGAATGAAAAACTGTTTTTT
clone size: -
V gene: TRBV7-9
D gene: -
J gene: TRBJ1-4

CDR3 protein: CASSPQLEETQYF
CDR3 DNA: TGTGCCAGCAGTCCCCAGCTAGAAGAGACCCAGTACTTC
clone size: few
V gene: TRBV28
D gene: -
J gene: TRBJ2-5

CDR3 protein: CASRSGPGEQYF
CDR3 DNA: TGTGCCAGCAGGAGCGGTCCTGGGGAGCAGTACTTC
clone size: few
V gene: TRBV2
D gene: -
J gene: TRBJ2-7

CDR3 protein: CASRWETTGELFF
CDR3 DNA: TGCGCCAGCAGGTGGGAGACCACCGGGGAGCTGTTTTTT
clone size: -
V gene: TRBV5-1
D gene: -
J gene: TRBJ2-2

CDR3 protein: CASSRQGARDEQFF
CDR3 DNA: TGTGCCAGCAGCCGACAGGGGGCTAGGGATGAGCAGTTCTTC
clone size: few
V gene: TRBV28
D gene: TRBD1
J gene: TRBJ2-1

CDR3 protein: CASSYTSGLDYEQYF
CDR3 DNA: TGTGCCAGCAGTTACACTAGCGGGTTGGACTACGAGCAGTACTTC
clone size: -
V gene: TRBV6-6
D gene: TRBD2
J gene: TRBJ2-7

CDR3 protein: CAISRTSGAPKDTQYF
CDR3 DNA: TGTGCCATCAGTCGGACTAGCGGGGCGCCCAAAGATACGCAGTATTTT
clone size: once
V gene: TRBV10-3
D gene: TRBD2
J gene: TRBJ2-3

CDR3 protein: CACFRRDRSYEQYF
CDR3 DNA: TGTGCCTGCTTCCGCAGGGATCGCTCCTACGAGCAGTACTTC
clone size: -
V gene: TRBV6-2/TRBV6-3
D gene: -
J gene: TRBJ2-7

CDR3 protein: CASSSVWGYGYTF
CDR3 DNA: TGTGCCAGCAGTTCGGTGTGGGGCTATGGCTACACCTTC
clone size: -
V gene: TRBV6-5
D gene: -
J gene: TRBJ1-2

CDR3 protein: CASTLSRQPNYGYTF
CDR3 DNA: TGCGCCAGCACCCTAAGCCGCCAGCCTAACTATGGCTACACCTTC
clone size: -
V gene: TRBV4-1
D gene: -
J gene: TRBJ1-2

CDR3 protein: CSAGTSGGQETQYF
CDR3 DNA: TGCAGTGCTGGGACTAGCGGGGGGCAAGAGACCCAGTACTTC
clone size: -
V gene: TRBV20-1
D gene: TRBD2
J gene: TRBJ2-5

CDR3 protein: CSARVAGGSGSYNEQFF
CDR3 DNA: TGCAGTGCTAGAGTTGCGGGGGGGTCGGGCTCCTACAATGAGCAGTTCTTC
clone size: -
V gene: TRBV20-1
D gene: TRBD2
J gene: TRBJ2-1

CDR3 protein: CASSPTGPGSYNSPLHF
CDR3 DNA: TGTGCCAGCAGTCCCACAGGGCCGGGGTCCTATAATTCACCCCTCCACTTT
clone size: few
V gene: TRBV27
D gene: -
J gene: TRBJ1-6

CDR3 protein: CASTPDSYLKNIQYF
CDR3 DNA: TGTGCCAGTACTCCCGACTCCTACCTCAAAAACATTCAGTACTTC
clone size: -
V gene: TRBV28
D gene: -
J gene: TRBJ2-4

CDR3 protein: CSVEPYGGDGAKNIQYF
CDR3 DNA: TGCAGCGTTGAACCCTACGGGGGGGATGGAGCCAAAAACATTCAGTACTTC
clone size: -
V gene: TRBV29-1
D gene: TRBD2
J gene: TRBJ2-4

CDR3 protein: CASSQSWRLDSSYNEQFF
CDR3 DNA: TGTGCCAGCAGCCAATCTTGGAGACTGGATAGCTCCTACAATGAGCAGTTCTTC
clone size: once
V gene: TRBV3-1
D gene: -
J gene: TRBJ2-1

CDR3 protein: CSARGTFSYERYF
CDR3 DNA: TGCAGTGCTAGAGGGACATTCTCCTACGAGCGGTACTTC
clone size: -
V gene: TRBV20-1
D gene: -
J gene: TRBJ2-7

CDR3 protein: CATRDRHSNQPQHF
CDR3 DNA: TGTGCCACCCGGGACAGGCATAGCAATCAGCCCCAGCATTTT
clone size: -
V gene: TRBV28
D gene: TRBD1
J gene: TRBJ1-5

CDR3 protein: CASSLAFNSAGTYGYTF
CDR3 DNA: TGTGCCAGCAGCTTAGCCTTTAATTCGGCAGGGACCTATGGCTACACCTTC
clone size: -
V gene: TRBV7-2
D gene: -
J gene: TRBJ1-2

CDR3 protein: CASSFGGGTTDTQYF
CDR3 DNA: TGTGCCAGCAGTTTCGGTGGGGGGACCACAGATACGCAGTATTTT
clone size: -
V gene: TRBV12-3/TRBV12-4
D gene: -
J gene: TRBJ2-3

CDR3 protein: CASSQEDWTGSQETQYF
CDR3 DNA: TGTGCCAGCAGCCAAGAAGATTGGACAGGCAGCCAAGAGACCCAGTACTTC
clone size: many
V gene: TRBV14
D gene: TRBD1
J gene: TRBJ2-5

CDR3 protein: CAISRLAGANTGELFF
CDR3 DNA: TGTGCCATCAGCCGACTAGCGGGGGCGAACACCGGGGAGCTGTTTTTT
clone size: -
V gene: TRBV10-3
D gene: TRBD2
J gene: TRBJ2-2

CDR3 protein: CASSAVHEQYF
CDR3 DNA: TGTGCCAGCAGTGCGGTCCACGAGCAGTACTTC
clone size: few
V gene: TRBV2
D gene: -
J gene: TRBJ2-7